This T cell receptor beta chain originates from a study of T-cell memory formation after mild COVID-19. Study results and caveats: Researchers report contracting CD4+ clones mostly in CM and EM, with CD8+ clones in EMRA. Some responding clones appeared in pre-infection memory, suggesting cross-reactive memory joined. Clones that shrank (day 15 to 85) were balanced CD4/CD8, whereas later expanders leaned CD4+.

This clonotype occurred a few times. What it recognizes is unknown. TCRalpha and TCRbeta libraries used 5'RACE with constant-segment primers and UMIs. One entry per CDR3 protein, called by TCRdb with MiXCR from the 5' RACE reads. This table holds about 430,000 distinct CDR3 sequences, about a sixth found once. CDR1 and CDR2 from the germline V gene are MNHEY and SVGEGT. Between the trimmed V and J ends, which lost 2 bases and 6 bases, there was a span of 14 bases. The CDR3 length is 15 residues. The sequencing input was PBMCs or a T cell subset sorted from them (not recorded which). The genes are TRBV6-2 or TRBV6-3 and TRBJ2-1; perhaps TRBD2 as D (6 bases). The sequence was obtained from a man between 18 and 35 years old who had mild COVID-19 (a few samples of this study predate the infection). Cell type and time point are not known. CDR3 sequence reads: CASSYGTPPGNEQFF. CDR3 sequence (DNA): TGTGCCAGCAGTTACGGGACTCCTCCCGGCAATGAGCAGTTCTTC.